The source of this T cell receptor beta chain is a study of shared clonotypes between healthy human individuals. Turning to the study itself: Three plates each covered CD4 naive and memory; CD8 naive two, CD8 memory one.

The study, taken as a whole, reports: Richness estimates generally favored naive over memory subsets.

The CDR3 runs 14 residues. The ends lost 5 bases at V and 13 bases at J; junction bases unmatched: 13. Germline assignment: CDR1 SGHNT and CDR2 YENEEA. Using immunoSEQ multiplex PCR, the repertoire was profiled, and TCRdb retains in-frame clones only, with some absent. This sample yields about 960,000 clones, of which less than 85% are seen a single time; approximately 1.5% belongs to the top ten. On this clone itself: What it binds is unknown.

The sequenced material came from memory CD4+ T cells sorted from blood. Subset noted: CD45RA-negative fraction. This rearrangement joins TRBV11-3 to TRBJ2-2, with TRBD2 identical over 7 bases. This receptor was identified in a man in his late teens or twenties in good health. CDR3 bases: TGTGCCAGCAGCCCAGGTAGCGGGTACCAGGGGCTGTTTTTT. Translating gives CASSPGSGYQGLFF.